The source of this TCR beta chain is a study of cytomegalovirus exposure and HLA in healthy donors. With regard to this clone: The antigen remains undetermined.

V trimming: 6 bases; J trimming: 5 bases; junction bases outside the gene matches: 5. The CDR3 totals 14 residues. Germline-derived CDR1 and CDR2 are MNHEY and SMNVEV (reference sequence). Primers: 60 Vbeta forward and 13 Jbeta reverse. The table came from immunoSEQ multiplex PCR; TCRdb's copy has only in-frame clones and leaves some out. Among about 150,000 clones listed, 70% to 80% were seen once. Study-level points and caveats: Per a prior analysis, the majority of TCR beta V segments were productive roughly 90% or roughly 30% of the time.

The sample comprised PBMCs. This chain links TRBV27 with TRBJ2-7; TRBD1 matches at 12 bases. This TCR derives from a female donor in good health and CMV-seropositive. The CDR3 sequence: CASRKGTGGDEQYF. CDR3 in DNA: TGTGCCAGCAGGAAGGGGACAGGGGGCGACGAGCAGTACTTC.